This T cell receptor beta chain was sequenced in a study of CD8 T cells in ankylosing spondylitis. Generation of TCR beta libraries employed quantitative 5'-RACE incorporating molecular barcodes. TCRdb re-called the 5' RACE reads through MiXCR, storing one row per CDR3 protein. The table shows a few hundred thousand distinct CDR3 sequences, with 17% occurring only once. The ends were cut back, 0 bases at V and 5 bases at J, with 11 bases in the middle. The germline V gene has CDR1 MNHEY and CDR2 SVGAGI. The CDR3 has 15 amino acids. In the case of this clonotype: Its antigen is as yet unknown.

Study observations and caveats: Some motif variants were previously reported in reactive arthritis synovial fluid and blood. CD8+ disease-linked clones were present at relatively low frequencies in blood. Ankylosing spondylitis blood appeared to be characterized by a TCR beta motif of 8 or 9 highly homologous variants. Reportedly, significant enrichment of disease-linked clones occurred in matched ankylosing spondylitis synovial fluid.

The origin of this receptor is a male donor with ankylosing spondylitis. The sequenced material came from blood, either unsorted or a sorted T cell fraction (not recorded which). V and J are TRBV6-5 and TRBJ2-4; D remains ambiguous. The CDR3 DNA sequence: TGTGCCAGCAGTTACTCTCGCGCGCCTCAAAACATTCAGTACTTC. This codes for CASSYSRAPQNIQYF.